This T cell receptor beta chain was captured by sequencing in a study of blood T cell repertoires in COVID-19. The age range of participants was about 18 to 100 years, with residence in roughly 25 US areas. What the recovered Cohort 3 donors had was two negative PCRs, clearance, or symptom resolution. Measured with immunoSEQ multiplex PCR; TCRdb has only the in-frame clones, and not every one. Of 200,000 or so clones listed, about 80% are singletons. The CDR3 totals 18 residues. V lost 4 bases and J lost 0; bases outside the gene matches: 12. The germline gives CDR1 ENHRY, CDR2 SYGVKD. The chain carries TRBV10-3 and TRBJ2-1; 7 nucleotides align to TRBD1. Sequencing was done on a sample of PBMCs or T cells enriched from blood (not recorded which). This TCR was sampled from a man in his forties who had recovered from COVID-19. The CDR3 region has the DNA TGTGCCATCAGTGGAGGGGGCCCTGATCTTAGCTCCTACAATGAGCAGTTCTTC. Translation gives CAISGGGPDLSSYNEQFF.